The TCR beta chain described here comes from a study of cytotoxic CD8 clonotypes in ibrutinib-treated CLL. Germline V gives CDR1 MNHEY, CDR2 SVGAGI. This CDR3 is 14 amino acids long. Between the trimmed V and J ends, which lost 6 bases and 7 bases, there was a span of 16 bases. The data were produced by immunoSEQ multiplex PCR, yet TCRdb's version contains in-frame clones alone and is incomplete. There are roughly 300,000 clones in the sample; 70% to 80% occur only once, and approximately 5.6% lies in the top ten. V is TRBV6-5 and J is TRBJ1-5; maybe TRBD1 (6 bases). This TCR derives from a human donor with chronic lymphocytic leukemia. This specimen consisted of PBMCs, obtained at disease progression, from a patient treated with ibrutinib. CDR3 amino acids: CASSLTGLDQPQHF. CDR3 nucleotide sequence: TGTGCCAGCAGCTTAACAGGGCTGGACCAGCCCCAGCATTTT.